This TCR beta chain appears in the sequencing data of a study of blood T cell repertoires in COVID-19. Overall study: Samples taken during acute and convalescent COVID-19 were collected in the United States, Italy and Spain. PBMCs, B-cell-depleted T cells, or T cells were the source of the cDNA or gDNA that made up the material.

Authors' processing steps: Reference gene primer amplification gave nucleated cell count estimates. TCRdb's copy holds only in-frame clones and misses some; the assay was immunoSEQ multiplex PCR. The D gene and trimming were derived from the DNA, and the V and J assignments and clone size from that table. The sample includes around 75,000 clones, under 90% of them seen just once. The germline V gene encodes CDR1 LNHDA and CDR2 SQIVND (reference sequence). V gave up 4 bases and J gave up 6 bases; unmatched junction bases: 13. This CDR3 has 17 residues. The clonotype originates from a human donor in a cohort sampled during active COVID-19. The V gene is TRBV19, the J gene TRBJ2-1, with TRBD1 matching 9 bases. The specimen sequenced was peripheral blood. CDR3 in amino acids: CASSTPPGQGTINEQFF. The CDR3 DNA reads TGTGCCAGTAGTACACCCCCGGGACAGGGAACAATCAATGAGCAGTTCTTC.